The T cell receptor beta chain under discussion was sequenced for a study of T cell changes during pregnancy in multiple sclerosis. Germline V gives CDR1 GTSNPN, CDR2 SVGIG (reference sequence). The trim removed 2 bases at V and 10 bases at J, leaving 10 bases unmatched. This CDR3 comprises 15 residues. Sequencing used immunoSEQ multiplex PCR; TCRdb keeps in-frame clones, though not all of them. The data contain fewer than 90,000 clones, about 94% of them singletons. The sequence came from a female donor in good health, enrolled as a control in a pregnancy study. The sequencing used peripheral blood, collected after pregnancy. The chain couples TRBV30 to TRBJ1-4, with TRBD1 matching 10 bases. The CDR3 is CAWSYRTGGKGKLFF. Here the CDR3 DNA reads TGTGCCTGGAGTTACCGGACAGGGGGAAAGGGAAAACTGTTTTTT.